The 25 T cell receptor beta chains presented below share a single source sample, sequenced in a study of control samples from healthy donors and cancer patients. The assay was immunoSEQ multiplex PCR, and TCRdb's table has in-frame clones only and misses some. The sample consists of approximately 150,000 clones, 93% of them appearing once. Source material: blood. The receptors stem from a man younger than 30 in good health.

This chain uses TRBV27 with TRBJ2-4, with D uncertain. Germline values: CDR1 MNHEY, CDR2 SMNVEV (reference sequence). V was cut by 5 bases and J by 6 bases, with 5 bases left in between. The CDR3 is made up of 11 amino acids. For the CDR3, the DNA is TGTGCCAGCAGTGTCGGAAACATTCAGTACTTC. The encoded protein is CASSVGNIQYF.

The chain joins TRBV2 to TRBJ2-3; D is possibly TRBD2 (6 bases). Per germline, CDR1 SNHLY and CDR2 FYNNEI. V dropped 2 bases and J dropped 6 bases, with 15 bases sitting between them. This CDR3 comprises 15 residues. The CDR3 DNA reads TGTGCCAGCAGTGAAAGGGGCGGCGGGATGGATACGCAGTATTTT. This encodes CASSERGGGMDTQYF.

V usage is TRBV5-5 and J usage is TRBJ1-6; D gene uncertain. The germline CDR1 and CDR2 sequences are SGHKS and YYEKEE (reference sequence). Deletions cut 4 bases from V and 7 bases from J, with 15 bases between. The CDR3 has 15 residues. DNA of the CDR3: TGTGCCAGCAGCCTTAGGACCGGCGGGAATTCACCCCTCCACTTT. This encodes CASSLRTGGNSPLHF.

This clone was found once. The chain joins TRBV6-5 to TRBJ1-1, with D possibly matching TRBD1 (5 bases). V was cut by 5 bases and J by 5 bases, with 12 bases left in between. CDR1 is MNHEY and CDR2 is SVGAGI in the germline V gene. This CDR3 is 13 amino acids long. CDR3 region: CASSQGWRTEAFF. CDR3 sequence (DNA): TGTGCCAGCAGTCAGGGTTGGCGGACTGAAGCTTTCTTT.

CDR3 protein: CASSLRSGSTDTQYF. The DNA for the CDR3 is TGTGCCAGCAGCTTACGATCTGGTAGCACAGATACGCAGTATTTT. The chain is built from TRBV13 and TRBJ2-3; D uncertain. There are 15 residues in the CDR3. Germline V CDR1 and CDR2: PRHDT, FYEKMQ (reference sequence). V lost 2 bases and J lost 0, with 9 bases in between.

The chain has TRBV2 and TRBJ2-3; 9 positions match TRBD2. In germline, CDR1 is SNHLY, CDR2 FYNNEI. CDR3 length: 15 amino acids. With V trimmed by 4 bases and J by 1 base, 3 bases remained unmatched. CDR3 sequence (DNA): TGTGCCAGCAGTGTTCAGCGGGGGGGCACAGATACGCAGTATTTT. It codes for CASSVQRGGTDTQYF.

The J gene is TRBJ2-7, the V gene TRBV27; D is possibly TRBD1 or TRBD2 (6 bases each). The CDR3 runs to 14 residues. The germline V gene has CDR1 MNHEY and CDR2 SMNVEV (reference sequence). V was pared by 5 bases and J by 3 bases, with 14 bases between. The CDR3 protein is CASSGSEGGYEQYF. In nucleotides, the CDR3 is TGTGCCAGCAGTGGATCAGAGGGGGGCTACGAGCAGTACTTC.

The gene calls are TRBV6-2 or TRBV6-3 and TRBJ2-1; weak D call: TRBD1 (5 bases). In germline, CDR1 is MNHEY, CDR2 SVGEGT. V lost 2 bases and J lost 6, with 8 bases in between. This CDR3 region has 13 residues. The CDR3 DNA reads TGTGCCAGCAGTTACGGACAAGTCAATGAGCAGTTCTTC. Protein product: CASSYGQVNEQFF.

The rearrangement joins TRBV27 to TRBJ1-5, with D possibly TRBD1 on 5 matching bases. The CDR3 has 15 residues. The germline V gene has CDR1 MNHEY and CDR2 SMNVEV (reference sequence). The V and J ends lost 5 bases and 8 bases respectively, with 19 bases between them. CDR3 sequence: CASSPTGTASEPQHF. As DNA, the CDR3 is TGTGCCAGCAGTCCTACCGGGACCGCGAGCGAGCCCCAGCATTTT.

The rearrangement links TRBV19 to TRBJ2-7; 7 positions match TRBD1. J gave up 0 bases and V 7 bases, and 6 bases lay outside the gene matches. The CDR3 runs to 14 residues. Germline values: CDR1 LNHDA, CDR2 SQIVND (reference sequence). Written as DNA, the CDR3 is TGTGCCAGTAAAACTGGGACAGCCTCCTACGAGCAGTACTTC. Protein product: CASKTGTASYEQYF.

The chain couples TRBV9 to TRBJ2-3; D might be TRBD2 (5 bases). With 3 bases removed from V and 3 bases from J, the gap between germline ends came to 17 bases. The CDR3 length is 16 residues. CDR1 and CDR2 from the germline V gene are SGDLS and YYNGEE. CDR3 region: CASSGSVGITTDTQYF. The CDR3 DNA reads as TGTGCCAGCAGCGGTTCGGTCGGGATTACAACAGATACGCAGTATTTT.

J is TRBJ2-5 and V is TRBV4-2; TRBD2 matches at 11 bases. Germline CDR1 LGHNA, CDR2 YNFKEQ. V lost 0 bases to trimming and J lost 2 bases; unmatched junction nucleotides: 5. The CDR3 totals 17 residues. The CDR3: CASSQDRASGGQETQYF. The DNA for the CDR3 is TGTGCCAGCAGCCAAGATCGGGCTAGCGGGGGGCAAGAGACCCAGTACTTC.

V gene TRBV27 combines with J gene TRBJ1-5; possibly TRBD1 for D (5 bases). CDR1 is MNHEY and CDR2 is SMNVEV in the germline V gene (reference sequence). V lost 6 bases to trimming and J lost 4 bases, with 10 bases between them. This CDR3 has 13 amino acids. The CDR3 DNA sequence: TGTGCCAGCAGCATCAAGGGGAATCAGCCCCAGCATTTT. It yields the protein CASSIKGNQPQHF.

CDR3 protein: CASSSSPSVGEQFF. The CDR3 DNA reads TGTGCCAGCAGCTCTAGCCCTAGCGTAGGTGAGCAGTTCTTC. The chain employs TRBV5-8 and TRBJ2-1; possibly TRBD2 for D (6 bases). Germline V lookup: CDR1 SGHTS, CDR2 YDEGEE. Trimming stripped 3 bases from V and 9 bases from J, with 16 bases between. The CDR3 is 14 amino acids.

V gene TRBV19 combines with J gene TRBJ1-5; TRBD1 agrees at 8 bases. The trim removed 2 bases at V and 4 bases at J, leaving 7 bases unmatched. Germline CDR1 and CDR2: LNHDA and SQIVND (reference sequence). CDR3 length equals 16 residues. CDR3 region: CASSILLGQGNQPQHF. The DNA for the CDR3 is TGTGCCAGTAGTATACTCCTTGGACAGGGTAATCAGCCCCAGCATTTT.

V is TRBV7-2 and J is TRBJ2-7, with D uncertain. V was pared by 5 bases and J by 2 bases, with 10 bases between. Germline V CDR1 and CDR2: SGHTA, FQGNSA. The CDR3 covers 13 residues. In nucleotides, the CDR3 is TGTGCCAGCAGCCCGCCGGGCACCTACGAGCAGTACTTC. It codes for CASSPPGTYEQYF.

The rearrangement uses TRBV25-1 and TRBJ1-2, with TRBD1 as a possible D gene (6 bases). Trimming took 9 bases from V and 4 from J, leaving 12 bases between them. The length of the CDR3 is 12 residues. Germline lookup yields CDR1 MGHDK and CDR2 SYGVNS. The CDR3 sequence is CASHQGRYGYTF. Written as DNA, the CDR3 is TGTGCCAGTCATCAGGGGCGCTATGGCTACACCTTC.

The chain uses TRBV9 and TRBJ2-3; D uncertain. The CDR3 length is 14 residues. Trimming stripped 0 bases from V and 5 bases from J, with 10 bases between. The V gene's germline CDR1 is SGDLS and CDR2 YYNGEE. The CDR3 protein is CASSVGQSKDTQYF. In DNA form, the CDR3 reads TGTGCCAGCAGCGTAGGACAATCTAAAGATACGCAGTATTTT.

The chain has TRBV5-1 and TRBJ2-1, with 12 bases fitting TRBD2. The V gene's germline CDR1 is SGHRS and CDR2 YFSETQ. The CDR3 consists of 15 residues. J gave up 6 bases and V 2 bases, and 3 bases lay outside the gene matches. The CDR3 is CASSLGTSGLNEQFF. The CDR3, as DNA: TGCGCCAGCAGCTTAGGGACTAGCGGGCTCAATGAGCAGTTCTTC. Variable domain in full (rest from reference TRBV5-1 and TRBJ2-1): KAGVTQTPRYLIKTRGQQVTLSCSPISGHRSVSWYQQTPGQGLQFLFEYFSETQRNKGNFPGRFSGRQFSNSRSEMNVSTLELGDSALYLCASSLGTSGLNEQFFGPGTRLTVL.

This chain links TRBV19 with TRBJ2-7; TRBD1 aligns across 7 bases. V gave up 3 bases and J gave up 2 bases; unmatched junction bases: 7. In germline, CDR1 is LNHDA, CDR2 SQIVND (reference sequence). The CDR3 totals 15 residues. CDR3 protein: CASSIPGTAAYEQYF. CDR3 DNA sequence: TGTGCCAGTAGTATCCCTGGGACAGCCGCCTACGAGCAGTACTTC. Filled out from reference TRBV19 and TRBJ2-7, the complete variable domain reads DGGITQSPKYLFRKEGQNVTLSCEQNLNHDAMYWYRQDPGQGLRLIYYSQIVNDFQKGDIAEGYSVSREKKESFPLTVTSAQKNPTAFYLCASSIPGTAAYEQYFGPGTRLTVT.

The J gene is TRBJ2-7, the V gene TRBV19; TRBD1 aligns across 8 bases. Germline CDR1 and CDR2: LNHDA and SQIVND (reference sequence). This CDR3 is built from 13 residues. The trim removed 5 bases at V and 6 bases at J, leaving 6 bases unmatched. CDR3 nucleotide sequence: TGTGCCAGTAGTGAGGGACAGGAGGTCGAGCAGTACTTC. It is translated as CASSEGQEVEQYF.

This chain connects TRBV6-1 to TRBJ2-1; D unresolved. Germline CDR1 reads MNHNS; CDR2 reads SASEGT. The CDR3 covers 11 residues. V lost 0 bases, J lost 8 bases, and 2 bases lay in between. CDR3 protein: CASSEAHEQFF. DNA of the CDR3: TGTGCCAGCAGTGAAGCCCATGAGCAGTTCTTC.

The chain joins TRBV30 to TRBJ2-3, with D tentatively TRBD1 (6 bases). The CDR3 contains 15 residues. Trimming cost V 0 bases and J 4 bases, with 14 bases left between them. Germline CDR1 is GTSNPN and CDR2 is SVGIG (reference sequence). The CDR3 DNA follows: TGTGCCTGGAGTGTTCTCGCCAGGGGTCCAGATACGCAGTATTTT. It encodes CAWSVLARGPDTQYF.

The chain employs TRBV21-1 and TRBJ1-2; no check of the table's D call, TRBD1, against the DNA was made. TRBV21-1 is annotated as a pseudogene. The CDR3 has 12 residues. The CDR3 region is CAGYRARYGYTF. The CDR3 DNA follows: TGTGCCGGGTACAGGGCTCGCTATGGCTACACCTTC.

The chain employs TRBV12-3 or TRBV12-4 and TRBJ1-1; possible D gene TRBD1, 5 bases. The length of the CDR3 is 13 residues. Trimming left V 2 bases short and J 11 bases short, with 15 bases between. The CDR3 is CASSLLGAKEAFF. Here the CDR3 DNA reads TGTGCCAGCAGTTTACTAGGGGCAAAGGAGGCTTTCTTT.